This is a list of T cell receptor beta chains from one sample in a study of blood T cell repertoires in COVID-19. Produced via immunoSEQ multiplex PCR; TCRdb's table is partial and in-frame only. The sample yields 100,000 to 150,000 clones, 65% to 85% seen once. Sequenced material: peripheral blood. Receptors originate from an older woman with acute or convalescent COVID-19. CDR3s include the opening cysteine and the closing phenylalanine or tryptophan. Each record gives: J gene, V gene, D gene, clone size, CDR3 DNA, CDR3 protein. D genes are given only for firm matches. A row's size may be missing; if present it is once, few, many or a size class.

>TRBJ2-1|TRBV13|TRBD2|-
TGTGCCAGCAGCGTAAACGGGGGGAATGAGCAGTTCTTC
CASSVNGGNEQFF
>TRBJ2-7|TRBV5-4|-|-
TGTGCCAGCAGCCAGACACAGGGTCGCGAGCAGTACTTC
CASSQTQGREQYF
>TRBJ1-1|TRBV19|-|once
TGTGCCAGTAGTGGGGGGTTGGGACGGACCTATGTGGAAGCTTTCTTT
CASSGGLGRTYVEAFF
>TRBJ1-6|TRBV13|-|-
TGTGCCAGCAGCTTAGGCCGTTATTCACCCCTCCACTTT
CASSLGRYSPLHF
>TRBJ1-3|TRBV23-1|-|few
TGCGCCAGCAGTCGCTACTTGAATCCATCTGGAAACACCATATATTTT
CASSRYLNPSGNTIYF
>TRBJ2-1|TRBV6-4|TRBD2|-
TGTGCCAGCAGTGAGGTTCCTAGCGGGGGGGCCATTGAGCAGTTCTTC
CASSEVPSGGAIEQFF
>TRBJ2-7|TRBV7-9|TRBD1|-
TGTGCCAGCAGCCCGCGGACAGGCAACGAGCAGTACTTC
CASSPRTGNEQYF
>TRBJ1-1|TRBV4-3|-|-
TGCGCCAGCAGCCAAGATGACTTGCGGAACACTGAAGCTTTCTTT
CASSQDDLRNTEAFF
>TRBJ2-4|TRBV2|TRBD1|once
TGTGCCAGCAGGGCGGACAGGGAGAACATTCAGTACTTC
CASRADRENIQYF
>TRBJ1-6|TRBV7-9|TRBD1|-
TGTGCCAGCATCAGAGGGGGCCAGGGGAATTCACCCCTCCACTTT
CASIRGGQGNSPLHF
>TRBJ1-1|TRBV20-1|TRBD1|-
TGCAGTGCTAGTAACAGGGGGAGCGCTTTCTTT
CSASNRGSAFF
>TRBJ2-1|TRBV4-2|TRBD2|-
TGTGCCAGCAGCCAAGGGGCGGGGGGCAACAATGAGCAGTTCTTC
CASSQGAGGNNEQFF
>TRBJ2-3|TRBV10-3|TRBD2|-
TGTGCCATCAGTGAAGGGTTAGCGGGGAGAGATACGCAGTATTTT
CAISEGLAGRDTQYF
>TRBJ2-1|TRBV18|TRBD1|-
TGTGCCAGCTCACCGCGACAGGGGGGAAATGAGCAGTTCTTC
CASSPRQGGNEQFF
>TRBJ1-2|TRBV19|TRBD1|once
TGTGCCAGTAGCCGACAACTCGACAGGGTCAATGGCTACACCTTC
CASSRQLDRVNGYTF
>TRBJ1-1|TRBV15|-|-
TGTGCCACCAGGAGTCCAGGACAACCGAACACTGAAGCTTTCTTT
CATRSPGQPNTEAFF
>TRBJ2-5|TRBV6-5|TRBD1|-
TGTGCCAGCAGCGTGGACAGGGGAGGGACCCAGTACTTC
CASSVDRGGTQYF
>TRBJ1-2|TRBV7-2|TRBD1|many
TGTGCCAGCAGCTCACAGGGGGGCCCTTTTAACTATGGCTACACCTTC
CASSSQGGPFNYGYTF
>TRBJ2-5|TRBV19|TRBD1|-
TGTGCCAGTCGACAGGGGGGGGAAGAGACCCAGTACTTC
CASRQGGEETQYF
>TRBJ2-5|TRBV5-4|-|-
TGTGCCAGCAGCACCTTTACTAGCCCAGGAGAGACCCAGTACTTC
CASSTFTSPGETQYF
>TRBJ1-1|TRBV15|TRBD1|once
TGTGCCACCAGCAGCCAAACGGGACAGAGTGAAGCTTTCTTT
CATSSQTGQSEAFF
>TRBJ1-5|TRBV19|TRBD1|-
TGTGCCAGTAGCTCAACAGGGGCTGGCAATCAGCCCCAGCATTTT
CASSSTGAGNQPQHF